The 16 T cell receptor beta chains in this list originate from one sample, sequenced in a study of neurological immune-mediated disorders. TCRdb analysed the 5' RACE reads with MiXCR anew, one entry per CDR3 protein. The repertoire has fewer than 35,000 distinct CDR3 sequences, approximately 4.5% of them found once; the top ten carry under 30%. Sequenced input: PBMCs. Source of these receptors: a man aged 18 to 29 in good health.

Many counts were recorded for this clonotype. The rearrangement links TRBV5-1 to TRBJ2-1; a weak D match, TRBD1 (6 bases). The CDR3 contains 13 residues. V lost 4 bases and J lost 7, with 12 bases in between. Germline CDR1 and CDR2: SGHRS and YFSETQ. The CDR3 region is CASSVSQGNEQFF. The CDR3 DNA reads as TGCGCCAGCAGCGTTAGTCAGGGGAATGAGCAGTTCTTC.

At least ten counts were recorded for this clonotype. The junction does not match germline at one end; this may be a read error. V and J are TRBV4-1 and TRBJ2-5; perhaps D is TRBD1 or TRBD2 (6 bases each). Per the germline V gene, CDR1 is MGHRA and CDR2 is YSYEKL. The CDR3 runs 13 residues. In nucleotides, the CDR3 is TGCGCCAGCGGCCAAGGGGGGCAAGAGACCCAGTACTTC. Its protein product is CASGQGGQETQYF.

This clonotype showed up many times. V is TRBV6-2 or TRBV6-3 and J is TRBJ2-3, with 12 bases fitting TRBD2. CDR3 length: 15 amino acids. J lost 6 bases, V lost 7 bases, and 8 bases had no gene match. Germline CDR1 is MNHEY and CDR2 is SVGEGT. CDR3 sequence reads: CASTVTSGGGDTQYF. DNA of the CDR3: TGTGCCAGCACCGTGACTAGCGGGGGAGGTGATACGCAGTATTTT.

This clonotype was detected many times. CDR3 nucleotides: TGTGCCAGCAGCTTGGTTGGGACAGATACGCAGTATTTT. Its protein is CASSLVGTDTQYF. The chain employs TRBV5-6 and TRBJ2-3; D is undetermined. V was shortened by 0 bases and J by 3 bases, with 5 bases between the two germline ends. CDR3 size: 13 residues. Germline V gene data show CDR1 as SGHDT and CDR2 as YYEEEE.

This clonotype was observed at least ten times. CDR3 sequence: CASSLAYGNGYTF. CDR3 DNA: TGTGCCAGCAGTTTAGCTTACGGGAATGGCTACACCTTC. The gene calls are TRBV12-3 or TRBV12-4 and TRBJ1-2; D call uncertain. Deletions cut 0 bases from V and 6 bases from J, with 8 bases between. The length of the CDR3 is 13 residues.

In this sample, this clonotype turned up many times. V usage is TRBV9 and J usage is TRBJ2-1, with D possibly matching TRBD2 (5 bases). CDR3 length equals 13 residues. Trimming took off 0 bases at V and 9 bases at J, with 10 bases between the two ends. Per germline, CDR1 SGDLS and CDR2 YYNGEE. CDR3 nucleotide sequence: TGTGCCAGCAGCGTAGCTAGGGCGGGTGAGCAGTTCTTC. The encoded protein is CASSVARAGEQFF.

This clonotype was found many times. The chain has TRBV4-1 and TRBJ2-1, with 7 nucleotides matching TRBD2. J lost 12 bases, V lost 1 base, and 6 bases had no gene match. This CDR3 comprises 13 residues. The germline CDR1 and CDR2 sequences are MGHRA and YSYEKL. CDR3 DNA sequence: TGCGCCAGCAGCCAAGTCGCTAGCGGCTTGCAGTTCTTC. Amino acid sequence: CASSQVASGLQFF.

This clonotype occurred many times. The V gene is TRBV20-1, the J gene TRBJ1-2; possibly TRBD1 for D (5 bases). Germline CDR1 and CDR2: DFQATT and SNEGSKA (reference sequence). V lost 6 bases to trimming and J lost 8 bases, with 16 bases between them. CDR3 size: 12 residues. The CDR3 sequence is CSAPQGSRGYTF. The CDR3, as DNA: TGCAGTGCGCCTCAGGGTTCACGCGGCTACACCTTC.

In its sample, this clonotype was seen once. A read error may be the cause here, since a much bigger clone is one base away. Since the CDR3 does not end with the conserved phenylalanine or tryptophan, this likely comes from a read error. The chain couples TRBV7-6 to TRBJ1-1, with D unclear. There are 13 residues in the CDR3. Germline V CDR1 and CDR2: SGHVS, FNYEAQ. V was clipped by 5 bases and J by 1 base, with 8 bases between them. The CDR3 DNA reads as TGTGCCAGCAGCCCCCTACAGAACACTGAAGCTTTCTTA. This encodes CASSPLQNTEAFL.

The chain has TRBV7-6 and TRBJ1-1, with a tentative D call TRBD1 (5 bases). Germline V gene data show CDR1 as SGHVS and CDR2 as FNYEAQ. The CDR3 length is 18 residues. With 1 base removed from V and 1 base from J, the gap between germline ends came to 19 bases. CDR3 DNA sequence: TGTGCCAGCAGCTTAGGCGGCCCTTTTGTGGGGACGAACACTGAAGCTTTCTTT. Protein: CASSLGGPFVGTNTEAFF. The entire variable domain, with the rest obtained from reference TRBV7-6 and TRBJ1-1, is as follows: GAGVSQSPRYKVTKRGQDVALRCDPISGHVSLYWYRQALGQGPEFLTYFNYEAQQDKSGLPNDRFSAERPEGSISTLTIQRTEQRDSAMYRCASSLGGPFVGTNTEAFFGQGTRLTVV.

This clonotype was seen ten or more times. This rearrangement joins TRBV7-6 to TRBJ1-3, with TRBD1 identical over 7 bases. The CDR3 runs 19 residues. V shed 5 bases and J 0 bases; nucleotides not matched to a gene: 16. Germline CDR1 is SGHVS and CDR2 is FNYEAQ. In DNA form, the CDR3 reads TGTGCCAGCAGCGGAGAAGATCTCCGGGACAGCTTCTCTGGAAACACCATATATTTT. Translated: CASSGEDLRDSFSGNTIYF.

This clonotype was seen ten or more times. The chain has TRBV20-1 and TRBJ2-5; D is unclear. The ends were cut back, 0 bases at V and 1 base at J, with 6 bases in the middle. This CDR3 is built from 13 residues. The V gene's germline CDR1 is DFQATT and CDR2 SNEGSKA (reference sequence). DNA of the CDR3: TGCAGTGCTAGAGATGTTGGCCAAGAGACCCAGTACTTC. This translates into CSARDVGQETQYF.

This clonotype appeared many times. The V gene is TRBV19, the J gene TRBJ1-5; the D gene is possibly TRBD1 (5 bases). CDR1 is LNHDA and CDR2 is SQIVND in the germline V gene (reference sequence). The germline V and J ends were trimmed by 5 bases and 6 bases, with 14 bases remaining between them. The CDR3 extends over 14 amino acids. CDR3 DNA: TGTGCCAGTAGTCCGCAGGGAGAGAGTCAGCCCCAGCATTTT. It yields the protein CASSPQGESQPQHF.

In this sample, this clonotype turned up many times. Written as DNA, the CDR3 is TGTGCCAGCAGCTTAACGGGTGTTACTGAAGCTTTCTTT. It codes for CASSLTGVTEAFF. This chain connects TRBV7-9 to TRBJ1-1, with D uncertain. Deletions cut 2 bases from V and 5 bases from J, with 9 bases between. This CDR3 comprises 13 residues. Germline assignment: CDR1 SEHNR and CDR2 FQNEAQ (reference sequence).

The table lists this clonotype with many counts. V gene TRBV27 combines with J gene TRBJ2-7; the D gene is possibly TRBD1 (6 bases). Trimming shortened V by 5 bases and J by 5 bases, and 10 bases separated the two germline ends. The CDR3 is 12 amino acids. Germline values: CDR1 MNHEY, CDR2 SMNVEV (reference sequence). The CDR3 nucleotides are TGTGCCAGCAGTACGACAGGCCACGAGCAGTACTTC. It translates to CASSTTGHEQYF.

This clonotype was found many times. The rearrangement joins TRBV20-1 to TRBJ2-4; D is ambiguous. Between the trimmed V and J ends, which lost 3 bases and 1 base, there was a span of 13 bases. This CDR3 is 15 amino acids long. Germline lookup yields CDR1 DFQATT and CDR2 SNEGSKA (reference sequence). CDR3 sequence reads: CSARHDLGAKNIQYF. The DNA for the CDR3 is TGCAGTGCTAGGCACGACCTGGGGGCCAAAAACATTCAGTACTTC.